This T cell receptor beta chain originates from a study of identical twins. From the 5' RACE reads, TCRdb called clonotypes with MiXCR, one entry per CDR3 protein. The sample lists some 590,000 distinct CDR3 sequences, approximately 10% occurring once. Healthy Caucasians were all of the donors. Germline lookup yields CDR1 LGHNA and CDR2 YSLEER. This CDR3 contains 16 residues. Trimming removed 0 bases from V and 6 bases from J, with 17 bases in between. This clonotype was detected only a few times. These data were also filed under a second study, of yellow fever vaccine responses in identical twins.

The rearrangement links TRBV4-3 to TRBJ2-5, with a possible D match to TRBD2 (6 bases). The receptor was isolated from a woman aged 18-35 years in good health. Sequencing was performed on PBMCs. The CDR3 nucleotides are TGCGCCAGCAGCCAAGATCTATCCGTCGGGAGTAAGACCCAGTACTTC. This sequence encodes CASSQDLSVGSKTQYF.